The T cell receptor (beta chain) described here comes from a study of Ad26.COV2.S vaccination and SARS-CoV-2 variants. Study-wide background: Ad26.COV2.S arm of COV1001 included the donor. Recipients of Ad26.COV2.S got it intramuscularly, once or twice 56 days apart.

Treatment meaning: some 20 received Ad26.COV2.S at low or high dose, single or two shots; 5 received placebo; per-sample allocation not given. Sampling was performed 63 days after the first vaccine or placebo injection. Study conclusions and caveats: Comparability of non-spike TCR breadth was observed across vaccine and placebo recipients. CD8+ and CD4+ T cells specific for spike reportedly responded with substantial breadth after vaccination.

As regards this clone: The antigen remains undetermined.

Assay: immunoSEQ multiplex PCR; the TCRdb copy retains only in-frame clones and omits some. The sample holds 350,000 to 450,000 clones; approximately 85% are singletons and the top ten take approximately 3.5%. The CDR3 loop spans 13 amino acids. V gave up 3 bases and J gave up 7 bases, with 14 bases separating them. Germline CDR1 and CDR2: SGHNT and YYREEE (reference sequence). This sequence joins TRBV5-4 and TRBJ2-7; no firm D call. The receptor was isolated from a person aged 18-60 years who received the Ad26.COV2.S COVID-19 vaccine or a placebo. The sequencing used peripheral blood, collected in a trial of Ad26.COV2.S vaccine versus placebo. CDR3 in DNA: TGTGCCAGCAGCTCCCAGAGCCTGGAGGAGCAGTACTTC. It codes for CASSSQSLEEQYF. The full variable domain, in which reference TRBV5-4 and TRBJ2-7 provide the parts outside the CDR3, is ETGVTQSPTHLIKTRGQQVTLRCSSQSGHNTVSWYQQALGQGPQFIFQYYREEENGRGNFPPRFSGLQFPNYSSELNVNALELDDSALYLCASSSQSLEEQYFGPGTRLTVT.